The clone carrying this TCR beta chain was seen more than once but under ten times. The data stem from a study of patients and donors after allogeneic stem cell transplantation. TCRdb reprocessed the RT-PCR reads via MiXCR and lists one record per CDR3 protein. The data contain about a million distinct CDR3 sequences, roughly 18% of them singletons. V shed 0 bases and J shed 5 bases, with 7 bases lying between them. The CDR3 is 13 residues long. Germline loops: CDR1 LNHNV, CDR2 YYDKDF (reference sequence). The chain employs TRBV15 and TRBJ1-1; D not resolved. This TCR came from a human donor who was either an allogeneic HSCT recipient or a stem cell or donor lymphocyte infusion donor (not recorded which). It is not recorded whose cells these are; they may come from a transplant donor. Sample: blood, either unsorted or a sorted T cell fraction (not recorded which). Written as DNA, the CDR3 is TGTGCCACCAGCAGAGACGATCGGACTGAAGCTTTCTTT. It specifies CATSRDDRTEAFF.